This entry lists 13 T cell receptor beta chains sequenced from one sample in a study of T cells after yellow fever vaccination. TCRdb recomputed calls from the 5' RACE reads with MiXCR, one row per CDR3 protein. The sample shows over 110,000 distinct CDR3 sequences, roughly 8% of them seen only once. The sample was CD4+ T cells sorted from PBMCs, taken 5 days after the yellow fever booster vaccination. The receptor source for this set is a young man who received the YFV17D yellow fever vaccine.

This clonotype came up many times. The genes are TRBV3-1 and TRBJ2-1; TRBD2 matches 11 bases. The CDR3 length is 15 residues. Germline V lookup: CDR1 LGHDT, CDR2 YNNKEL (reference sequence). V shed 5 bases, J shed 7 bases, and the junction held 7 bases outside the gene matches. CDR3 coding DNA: TGTGCCAGCAGCTCTACTAGCGGGAGTTCTAATGAGCAGTTCTTC. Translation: CASSSTSGSSNEQFF.

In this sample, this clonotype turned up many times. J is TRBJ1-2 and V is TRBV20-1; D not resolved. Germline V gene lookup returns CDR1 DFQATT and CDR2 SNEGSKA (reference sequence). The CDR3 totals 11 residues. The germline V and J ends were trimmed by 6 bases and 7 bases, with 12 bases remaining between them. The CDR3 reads CSAEKKIGYTF. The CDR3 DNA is TGCAGTGCCGAAAAGAAAATTGGCTACACCTTC.

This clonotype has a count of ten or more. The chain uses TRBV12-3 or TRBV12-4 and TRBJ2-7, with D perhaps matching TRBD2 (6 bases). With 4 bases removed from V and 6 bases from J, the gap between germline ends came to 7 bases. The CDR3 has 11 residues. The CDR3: CASSSGGEQYF. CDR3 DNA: TGTGCCAGCAGTTCCGGGGGCGAGCAGTACTTC.

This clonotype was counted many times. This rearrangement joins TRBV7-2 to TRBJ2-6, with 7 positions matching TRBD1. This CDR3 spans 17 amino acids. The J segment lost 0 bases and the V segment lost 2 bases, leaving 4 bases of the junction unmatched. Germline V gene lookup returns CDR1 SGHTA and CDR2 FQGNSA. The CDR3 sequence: CASSLKGTASGANVLTF. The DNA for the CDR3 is TGTGCCAGCAGCTTAAAAGGGACAGCCTCTGGGGCCAACGTCCTGACTTTC.

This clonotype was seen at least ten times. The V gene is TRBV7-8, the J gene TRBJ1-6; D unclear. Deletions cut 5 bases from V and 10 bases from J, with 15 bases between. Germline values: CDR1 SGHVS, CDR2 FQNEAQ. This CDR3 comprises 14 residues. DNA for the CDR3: TGTGCCAGCAGCATATACACGGACGGCTCACCCCTCCACTTT. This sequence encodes CASSIYTDGSPLHF.

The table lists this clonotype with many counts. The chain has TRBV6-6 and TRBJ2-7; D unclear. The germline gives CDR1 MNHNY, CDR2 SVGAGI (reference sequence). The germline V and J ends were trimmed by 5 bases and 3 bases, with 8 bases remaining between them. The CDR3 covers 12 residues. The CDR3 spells CASSNPGYEQYF. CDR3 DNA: TGTGCCAGCAGTAACCCGGGCTACGAGCAGTACTTC.

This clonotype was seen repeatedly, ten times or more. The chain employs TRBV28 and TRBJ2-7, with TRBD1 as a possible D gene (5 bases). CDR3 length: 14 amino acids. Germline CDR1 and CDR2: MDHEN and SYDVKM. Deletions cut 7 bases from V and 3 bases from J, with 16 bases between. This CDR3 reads CASIRQGKSYEQYF. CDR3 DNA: TGTGCCAGCATCAGGCAGGGAAAAAGCTACGAGCAGTACTTC.

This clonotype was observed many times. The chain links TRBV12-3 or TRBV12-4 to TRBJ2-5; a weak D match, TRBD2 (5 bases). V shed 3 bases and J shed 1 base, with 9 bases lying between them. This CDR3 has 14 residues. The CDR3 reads CASSLRGSQETQYF. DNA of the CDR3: TGTGCCAGCAGTTTGAGAGGGAGCCAAGAGACCCAGTACTTC.

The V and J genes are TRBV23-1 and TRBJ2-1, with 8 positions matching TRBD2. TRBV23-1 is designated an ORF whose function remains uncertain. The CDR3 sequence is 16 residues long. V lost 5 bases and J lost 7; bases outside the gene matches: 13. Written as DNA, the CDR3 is TGCGCCAGCAGTAGGGGGGTACTAGCGGAATTTAATGAGCAGTTCTTC. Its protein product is CASSRGVLAEFNEQFF.

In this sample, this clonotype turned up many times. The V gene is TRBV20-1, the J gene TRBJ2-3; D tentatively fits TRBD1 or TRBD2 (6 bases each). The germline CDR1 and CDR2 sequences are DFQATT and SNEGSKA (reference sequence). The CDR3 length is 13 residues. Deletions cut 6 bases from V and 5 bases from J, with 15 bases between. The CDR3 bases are TGCAGTGCCGATAGGGGGGTGGAAGATACGCAGTATTTT. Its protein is CSADRGVEDTQYF.

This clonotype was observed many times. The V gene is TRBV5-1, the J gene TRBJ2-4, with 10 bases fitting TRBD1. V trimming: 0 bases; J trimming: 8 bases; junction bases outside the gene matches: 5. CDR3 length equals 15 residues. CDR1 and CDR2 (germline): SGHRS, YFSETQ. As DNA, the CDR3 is TGCGCCAGCAGCTTGGTGGATGGACAGGGGGACATTCAGTACTTC. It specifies CASSLVDGQGDIQYF.

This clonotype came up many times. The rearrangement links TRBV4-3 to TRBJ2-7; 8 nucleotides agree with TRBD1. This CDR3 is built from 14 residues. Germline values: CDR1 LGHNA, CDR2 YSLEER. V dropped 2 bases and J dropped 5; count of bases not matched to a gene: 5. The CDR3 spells CASSQRTGSHEQYF. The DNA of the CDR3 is TGCGCCAGCAGCCAAAGGACAGGGAGCCACGAGCAGTACTTC.

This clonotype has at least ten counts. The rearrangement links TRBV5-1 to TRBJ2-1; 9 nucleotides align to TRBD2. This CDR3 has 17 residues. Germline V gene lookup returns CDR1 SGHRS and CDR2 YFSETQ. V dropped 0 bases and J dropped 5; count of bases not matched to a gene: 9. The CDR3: CASSLVASGASHNEQFF. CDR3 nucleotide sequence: TGCGCCAGCAGCTTGGTGGCTAGCGGGGCTTCCCACAATGAGCAGTTCTTC.